This T cell receptor beta chain was sequenced in a study of cytomegalovirus exposure and HLA in healthy donors. Turning to the study itself: The same platform used for the 650 to 850 first-cohort repertoires was also used for the 100 to 150 validation repertoires, as a later analysis reported. Study-wide findings and caveats: Cytomegalovirus-associated TCR beta chains were listed, numbering 164. The TCR clusters that emerged in the first cohort tended, a later analysis found, to co-occur in the approximately 120 validation repertoires. Across donors, most TCRs were seen rarely, yet some public ones were widespread.

The germline CDR1 and CDR2 sequences are SGHRS and YFSETQ. The CDR3 runs 13 residues. V lost 5 bases and J 6 bases, leaving 14 bases between the germline ends. About this clone itself: The antigen is unknown.

Clones were read by immunoSEQ multiplex PCR, and TCRdb kept only the in-frame ones, dropping some. The sample consists of about 140,000 clones, approximately 84% of them appearing once. The specimen was PBMCs. The chain combines TRBV5-1 with TRBJ1-2, with D possibly matching TRBD1 (6 bases). This TCR was sampled from a woman aged 25 to 39 in good health and CMV-seronegative. The CDR3 DNA follows: TGCGCCAGCAGGAGTCCAGGGGCGGATGGCTACACCTTC. It encodes CASRSPGADGYTF.